This section outlines one T cell receptor (beta chain) sequence together with its context. Methods used by the authors: Counts of nucleated cells, estimated from reference gene primer amplification, were obtained. Sequenced by immunoSEQ multiplex PCR; TCRdb stores in-frame clones only, minus some. D and trimming were read from the DNA, whereas the V and J calls and clone size are those reported in that table. The sample consists of about 140,000 clones, approximately 78% of them appearing once. The germline V gene encodes CDR1 SGHTA and CDR2 FQGTGA. CDR3 length: 13 residues. Trimming pared 5 bases from V and 5 bases from J, leaving 11 bases between. The data were taken from a study of blood T cell repertoires in COVID-19. Study-wide context: Sites in the United States, Italy and Spain provided acute and convalescent COVID-19 samples. Sample material is recorded as cDNA or gDNA derived from T cells, B-cell-depleted T cells, or PBMCs.

The clonotype was recovered from a man aged 55 to 70 who had recovered from COVID-19. The sequencing sample was made of peripheral blood. The gene calls are TRBV7-3 and TRBJ2-3; the D is unclear. The CDR3 coding sequence is TGTGCCAGCAGCCAAGAGACTCAAGATACGCAGTATTTT. Residues: CASSQETQDTQYF. The full variable domain, with the rest looked up from reference TRBV7-3 and TRBJ2-3, is GAGVSQTPSNKVTEKGKYVELRCDPISGHTALYWYRQSLGQGPEFLIYFQGTGAADDSGLPNDRFFAVRPEGSVSTLKIQRTERGDSAVYLCASSQETQDTQYFGPGTRLTVL.